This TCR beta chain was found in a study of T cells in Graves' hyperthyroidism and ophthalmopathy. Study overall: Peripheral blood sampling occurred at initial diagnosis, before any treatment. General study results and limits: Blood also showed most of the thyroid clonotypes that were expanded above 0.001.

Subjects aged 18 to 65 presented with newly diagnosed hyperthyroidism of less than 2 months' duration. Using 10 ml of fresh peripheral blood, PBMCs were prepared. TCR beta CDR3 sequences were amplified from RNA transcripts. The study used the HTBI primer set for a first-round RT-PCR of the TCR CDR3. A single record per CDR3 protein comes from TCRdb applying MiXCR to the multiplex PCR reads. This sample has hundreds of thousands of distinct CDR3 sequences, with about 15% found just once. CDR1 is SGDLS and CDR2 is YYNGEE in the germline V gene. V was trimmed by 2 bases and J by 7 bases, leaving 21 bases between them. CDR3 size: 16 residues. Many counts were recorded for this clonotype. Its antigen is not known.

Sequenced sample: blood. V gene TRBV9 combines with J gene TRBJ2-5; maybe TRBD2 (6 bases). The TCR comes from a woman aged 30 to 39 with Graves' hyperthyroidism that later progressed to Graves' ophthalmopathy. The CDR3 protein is CASSVAGGSDGGTQYF. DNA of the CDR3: TGTGCCAGCAGCGTTGCCGGAGGCAGCGACGGGGGGACCCAGTACTTC.